The 21 T cell receptor beta chains reported below all come from one sample, sequenced in a study of breast tumors, draining lymph nodes, adjacent tissues. One entry per CDR3 protein results from TCRdb running MiXCR on the multiplex PCR reads. In the table there are about 80,000 distinct CDR3 sequences, under 25% of which are singletons. The lymph nodes were axillary draining lymph nodes from breast cancer patients. The sequenced sample was axillary lymph node tissue. These receptors originate from a female donor with breast cancer. Some clones in this sample may be carry-over from other donors' samples.

This sequence joins TRBV19 and TRBJ2-2, with TRBD1 matching 11 bases. Looked up from germline, CDR1 is LNHDA and CDR2 is SQIVND (reference sequence). There are 18 residues in the CDR3. With V trimmed by 8 bases and J by 0 bases, 11 bases remained unmatched. The CDR3 nucleotides read TGTGCCAGTGGCCCCCGGGACAGGGGGATGTCGAACACCGGGGAGCTGTTTTTT. This gives the protein CASGPRDRGMSNTGELFF.

This clonotype occurred many times. J is TRBJ2-1 and V is TRBV9, with 10 bases lining up with TRBD2. Germline CDR1 SGDLS, CDR2 YYNGEE. This CDR3 is 17 amino acids long. The V gene end was trimmed by 2 bases and the J gene end by 7 bases; junction bases not matched to a gene: 12. The CDR3 loop is CASSVAPTSGRGNEQFF. The CDR3 region has the DNA TGTGCCAGCAGCGTCGCCCCGACTAGCGGGCGAGGGAATGAGCAGTTCTTC.

The chain links TRBV11-3 to TRBJ2-2, with 7 bases aligning to TRBD2. Germline trimming cut 3 bases from V and 1 base from J; bases unmatched to any gene: 2. The CDR3 contains 15 residues. Germline lookup yields CDR1 SGHNT and CDR2 YENEEA. This CDR3 is CASSFREENTGELFF. CDR3 coding DNA: TGTGCCAGCAGCTTCCGGGAGGAGAACACCGGGGAGCTGTTTTTT.

This clonotype was seen at least ten times. This chain connects TRBV4-1 to TRBJ2-7; TRBD2 matches 8 bases. Germline assignment: CDR1 MGHRA and CDR2 YSYEKL. The CDR3 is made up of 15 amino acids. With 0 bases clipped from V and 4 bases from J, the junction kept 5 bases outside the gene matches. The CDR3 region is CASSQEFGRGYEQYF. CDR3 coding DNA: TGCGCCAGCAGCCAAGAATTCGGGAGGGGGTACGAGCAGTACTTC.

In this sample, this clonotype turned up a few times. A much larger clonotype is one base distant, so this may be a read error. The V gene is TRBV7-2, the J gene TRBJ1-2; weak D call: TRBD1 (6 bases). This CDR3 contains 15 residues. CDR1 and CDR2 (germline): SGHTA, FQGNSA. CDR3 DNA: TGTGCCAGCAGCTTAGTCTCTGGACAGAACTATAGCTACACCTTC. Amino acid sequence: CASSLVSGQNYSYTF. The full variable domain, rest sourced from reference TRBV7-2 and TRBJ1-2, is GAGVSQSPSNKVTEKGKDVELRCDPISGHTALYWYRQSLGQGLEFLIYFQGNSAPDKSGLPSDRFSAERTGGSVSTLTIQRTQQEDSAVYLCASSLVSGQNYSYTFGSGTRLTVV.

Many counts were recorded for this clonotype. The chain combines TRBV5-4 with TRBJ2-7; maybe TRBD1 (6 bases). Deletions cut 4 bases from V and 0 bases from J, with 14 bases between. CDR3 length equals 15 residues. Germline CDR1 reads SGHNT; CDR2 reads YYREEE (reference sequence). This CDR3 reads CASSRKGVSSYEQYF. CDR3 DNA: TGTGCCAGCAGCCGAAAGGGGGTGAGCTCCTACGAGCAGTACTTC.

This clonotype was counted ten times or more. This chain uses TRBV7-2 with TRBJ2-7, with TRBD2 identical over 7 bases. This CDR3 spans 13 amino acids. Germline CDR1 and CDR2: SGHTA and FQGNSA. With V trimmed by 1 base and J by 3 bases, 0 bases remained unmatched. The CDR3 coding sequence is TGTGCCAGCAGCTTAGGGGGGGGCTACGAGCAGTACTTC. Translated, it gives CASSLGGGYEQYF.

Many counts were recorded for this clonotype. The rearrangement joins TRBV19 to TRBJ1-5; D is unclear. The germline gives CDR1 LNHDA, CDR2 SQIVND (reference sequence). The germline V and J ends were trimmed by 3 bases and 2 bases, with 17 bases remaining between them. This CDR3 is 17 amino acids long. The CDR3 DNA sequence: TGTGCCAGTAGTATGTTTGCGGGCAGGATCGGCAATCAGCCCCAGCATTTT. Translating gives CASSMFAGRIGNQPQHF.

This chain links TRBV7-2 with TRBJ1-3; unclear D gene. Looked up from germline, CDR1 is SGHTA and CDR2 is FQGNSA. Trimming left V 1 base short and J 4 bases short, with 17 bases between. The CDR3 runs 17 residues. The CDR3 region is CASSLVPYEYTGNTIYF. DNA for the CDR3: TGTGCCAGCAGCTTAGTACCTTACGAGTATACGGGAAACACCATATATTTT.

This clonotype came up many times. This sequence joins TRBV7-2 and TRBJ1-2; D not resolved. The V end lost 4 bases, the J end lost 6 bases, and 12 bases lay between the germline ends. The CDR3 runs to 13 residues. CDR1 is SGHTA and CDR2 is FQGNSA in the germline V gene. This CDR3 reads CASSSPVLHGYTF. The CDR3 DNA reads as TGTGCCAGCAGCTCCCCGGTCCTTCATGGCTACACCTTC.

V and J are TRBV27 and TRBJ1-4; TRBD1 matches 8 bases. Germline assignment: CDR1 MNHEY and CDR2 SMNVEV (reference sequence). V lost 5 bases and J lost 7; bases outside the gene matches: 6. The CDR3 has 14 residues. Here the CDR3 DNA reads TGTGCCAGCAGTCACCAGGGGGCACGTGAAAAACTGTTTTTT. It translates to CASSHQGAREKLFF.

Many counts were recorded for this clonotype. V and J are TRBV11-2 and TRBJ2-7; D is possibly TRBD2 (6 bases). CDR1 SGHAT and CDR2 FQNNGV come from the germline V gene. This CDR3 is 15 amino acids long. Between the trimmed V and J ends, which lost 5 bases and 2 bases, there was a span of 16 bases. CDR3 residues: CASSGGLSPTYEQYF. The DNA for the CDR3 is TGTGCCAGCAGCGGGGGACTCTCTCCGACCTACGAGCAGTACTTC. The variable domain in full, with the rest retrieved from reference TRBV11-2 and TRBJ2-7, is EAGVAQSPRYKIIEKRQSVAFWCNPISGHATLYWYQQILGQGPKLLIQFQNNGVVDDSQLPKDRFSAERLKGVDSTLKIQPAKLEDSAVYLCASSGGLSPTYEQYFGPGTRLTVT.

About this clonotype: A much larger clone is a single base away; this may be a read error. The chain links TRBV11-2 to TRBJ2-1, with 10 nucleotides matching TRBD2. In germline, CDR1 is SGHAT, CDR2 FQNNGV. V was pared by 0 bases and J by 6 bases, with 5 bases of the junction left unmatched. This CDR3 is 16 amino acids long. Here the CDR3 DNA reads TGTGCCAGCAGCTTAGATAAGGCTAGCGGGAGCAATGAGCAGTTCTTC. Translated: CASSLDKASGSNEQFF.

The table lists this clonotype with many counts. The V gene is TRBV5-1, the J gene TRBJ1-2; the match to TRBD1 covers 8 bases. Germline V CDR1 and CDR2: SGHRS, YFSETQ. The CDR3 runs 14 residues. The ends lost 0 bases at V and 4 bases at J; junction bases unmatched: 2. The DNA for the CDR3 is TGCGCCAGCAGCTTGGGACAGGGGATCTATGGCTACACCTTC. This sequence encodes CASSLGQGIYGYTF.

This clonotype appeared many times. The V call is TRBV6-5, the J call TRBJ2-1; weak D call: TRBD1 (6 bases). V was cut by 9 bases and J by 7 bases, with 19 bases left in between. The CDR3 runs to 14 residues. Germline CDR1 is MNHEY and CDR2 is SVGAGI. The DNA of the CDR3 is TGTGCCAGTGACAATACAGGGAATGGGAATGAGCAGTTCTTC. Its translation: CASDNTGNGNEQFF.

This sequence joins TRBV5-4 and TRBJ2-2, with 12 bases that match TRBD2. In germline, CDR1 is SGHNT, CDR2 YYREEE (reference sequence). V was clipped by 3 bases and J by 4 bases; unmatched bases: 7. This CDR3 is 17 amino acids long. In nucleotides, the CDR3 is TGTGCCAGCAGCTATCGGACTAGCGGGATACCCACCGGGGAGCTGTTTTTT. Protein: CASSYRTSGIPTGELFF.

This chain links TRBV7-2 with TRBJ1-1; 9 positions agree with TRBD1. J gave up 5 bases and V 2 bases, and 3 bases lay outside the gene matches. Germline CDR1 SGHTA, CDR2 FQGNSA. The CDR3 consists of 14 residues. The CDR3 region is CASSLWTGETEAFF. The CDR3 bases are TGTGCCAGCAGCTTATGGACAGGGGAAACTGAAGCTTTCTTT.

Ten or more counts support this clonotype. J is TRBJ2-1 and V is TRBV9; D is possibly TRBD1 (6 bases). Germline CDR1 SGDLS, CDR2 YYNGEE. The CDR3 length is 15 residues. Trimming removed 0 bases at V and 5 bases at J, with 12 bases between. The CDR3: CASSVGGLAHNEQFF. DNA of the CDR3: TGTGCCAGCAGCGTAGGGGGGCTAGCCCACAATGAGCAGTTCTTC.

This clonotype was recorded a few times. This sequence may be a read error, since a much larger clone differs from it by one base. The V call is TRBV11-3, the J call TRBJ2-2; D not resolved. The CDR3 loop spans 15 amino acids. In germline, CDR1 is SGHNT, CDR2 YENEEA. V was trimmed by 1 base and J by 1 base, leaving 7 bases between them. Here the CDR3 reads CASSLGSGNTGELFF. For the CDR3, the DNA is TGTGCCAGCAGCTTAGGTTCGGGGAACACCGGGGAGCTGTTTTTT.

This clonotype was seen repeatedly, ten times or more. This sequence joins TRBV5-1 and TRBJ2-7; 8 nucleotides agree with TRBD2. The V and J ends lost 4 bases and 3 bases, in that order; junction bases with no gene match: 9. This CDR3 comprises 15 residues. CDR1 and CDR2 (germline): SGHRS, YFSETQ. The CDR3 is CASSVTSARLYEQYF. CDR3 sequence (DNA): TGCGCCAGCAGCGTGACTAGCGCGAGACTCTACGAGCAGTACTTC.

This clonotype was detected many times. The V gene is TRBV19, the J gene TRBJ1-2; D is unresolved. Germline CDR1 reads LNHDA; CDR2 reads SQIVND (reference sequence). The CDR3 sequence is 11 residues long. V gave up 3 bases and J gave up 7 bases, with 6 bases separating them. The CDR3, as DNA: TGTGCCAGTAGTATGGGGAGTGGCTACACCTTC. The encoded protein is CASSMGSGYTF.